One T cell receptor (beta chain) is described in this entry. Its antigen is not yet known. No quality values exist for individual bases; no much larger clone is one base distant. The data stem from a study of T cell responses to AZD1222 COVID-19 vaccine (dated by TCRdb to the early 2020s). In the study overall: Because spike-specific TCR depth and breadth did not differ between the two schedules, AZD1222 recipients who got a second dose at roughly 4 weeks were pooled with those who got a second dose at roughly 12 weeks. Trial participants were enrolled by age into 18-55, 56-69 and 70-plus year subgroups, with approximately 150, 30 and 60 TCR-sequenced participants respectively. TCR sequencing was performed for fewer than 250 trial participants, of whom 200 to 210 were given two doses of AZD1222 and roughly 25 were given two doses of MenACWY control vaccine. Study-level results and caveats: Conclusions about previously exposed vaccinees were limited because only five to seven AZD1222 recipients were SARS-CoV-2 seropositive at baseline. Reportedly, close to half of the unique spike-specific TCRs recognized epitopes lying outside the regions that are mutated in the B.1.351 and B.1.1.7 variants. After two AZD1222 doses, both the breadth and the depth of spike-specific TCRs were significantly higher than at day 0 and than in MenACWY recipients. No day 14 peak-response samples were available, so repertoires were characterized only after the peak T cell response. Participants were mostly white British and included more females than males, and it was suggested by the authors that clonal diversity may have been underestimated. In the small 56-69-year group, the increase in depth fell short of significance, most likely because of low power. CD4 TCRs associated with the vaccine covered the entire spike protein, and the dominant responses were in regions 160-218 and 743-854.

Explained via the paper, the time point label denotes: baseline before first vaccination. The vaccinee samples were drawn from two UK trials, COV001 and COV002, one of which was a single-blind randomized controlled phase 2/3 trial testing AZD1222 (ChAdOx1 nCoV-19) in healthy adults. Trial participant PBMC samples were collected at day 0 and day 28 after the second dose for TCRbeta chain sequencing. From the cysteine through the phenylalanine, the CDR3 covers 14 amino acids. Only CDR3 DNA remains: 42 bases, in frame from the first base. CDR1 is given as LNHDA and CDR2 as SQIVND, both from the germline V gene (reference sequence). The V end gives up 6 bases and the J end 3 bases, leaving 7 bases in the junction not matched to a gene. The CDR3 regions of human TCRbeta chains were analyzed by immunosequencing. The original methods were these. TCRs in the repertoires were compared against a reference library of SARS-CoV-2-specific TCRs that had been generated with the MIRA antigen-specificity platform. Breadth was defined as the fraction of unique TCRs that were SARS-CoV-2-associated. Depth was defined as the fraction of total T cells that were SARS-CoV-2-associated. Using the MIRA data, every spike-specific TCR was mapped to the spike region that the TCR reacted to and assigned to either a CD4 or a CD8 class. Log10-transformed breadth and depth values were compared by one-way ANOVA with Sidak's multiple comparisons tests. The clones in this table, taken by TCRdb from immuneACCESS, are in-frame only. Not every clone is retained; where verified, under half of the shortfall comes from an unresolved V gene, and the cause of the rest is unknown. V, J and clone size were drawn from that table, and D and trimming were deduced from the DNA. Here the sample has some 140,000 clones; about 88% occur a single time. The top ten hold around 2.9% of the sample.

This receptor chain uses TRBV19 and TRBJ1-1; 7 bases in between match TRBD1. The source of this sequence is an adult in good health. Source: peripheral blood, taken on day 0 of AZD1222 vaccination. CDR3 region: CASRTGIIYTEAFF. The nucleotide sequence is TGTGCCAGTAGGACAGGGATTATATACACTGAAGCTTTCTTT. Outside the CDR3, residues come from the reference TRBV19 and TRBJ1-1 proteins, so the full variable domain is: DGGITQSPKYLFRKEGQNVTLSCEQNLNHDAMYWYRQDPGQGLRLIYYSQIVNDFQKGDIAEGYSVSREKKESFPLTVTSAQKNPTAFYLCASRTGIIYTEAFFGQGTRLTVV.